This T cell receptor (beta chain) was sequenced for a study of OX40 agonist ivuxolimab in advanced cancers. Study results and caveats: Both blood CD4+ and CD8+ T cells showed clonal growth by week 6 at 0.1 to 3.0 mg/kg. Some nonresponders also had low normalized T-cell clonal expansion. The study found among the lowest clonal expansion in partial responders at 0.1-3.0 mg/kg.

Germline-derived CDR1 and CDR2 are MNHEY and SVGAGI. The CDR3 consists of 16 residues. The germline V and J ends were trimmed by 0 bases and 4 bases, with 15 bases remaining between them. Repertoires were generated with immunoSEQ multiplex PCR, while TCRdb's copy carries only in-frame clones and drops some. The sample has 75,000 to 90,000 clones; roughly 89% are singletons. As concerns this clone: Its antigen is not identified.

This TCR was sampled from an adult with an advanced solid tumor such as melanoma, head and neck, liver or kidney cancer. Sequencing was performed on CD4+ or CD8+ T cells sorted from blood, taken in a trial of the OX40 agonist ivuxolimab. This chain connects TRBV6-5 to TRBJ2-5; D is uncertain. The DNA of the CDR3 is TGTGCCAGCAGTTACTCCCCGGCCGGAAGTCGAGAGACCCAGTACTTC. Translated, it gives CASSYSPAGSRETQYF.